Included here is one TCR beta chain sequence, with context. Its antigen is not known. This sample stems from a study of shared clonotypes between healthy human individuals. Study-level background: The study drew on a couple of women and three men aged 18 to 49 as donors.

Here immunoSEQ multiplex PCR was the method, and the copy in TCRdb shows in-frame clones only, minus some. The sample has roughly 640,000 clones; about 97% are singletons. It was into CD45RA+ naive and CD45RA-negative memory subsets that the CD4+ cells were split. The study's findings and limits: Rarefaction showed sorted-subset sequencing was incomplete despite large depth. Sampling covered blood only; tissue repertoires likely differ.

The CDR3 sequence is 14 residues long. CDR1 GTSNPN and CDR2 SVGIG come from the germline V gene (reference sequence). The sample consisted of naive CD4+ T cells sorted from blood. Subset noted: CD45RA+ positively selected. The receptor was derived from a woman in her thirties in good health. The genes are TRBV30 and TRBJ2-5; TRBD2 matches 10 bases. Matching the DNA end better, TRBJ2-7 makes the J call doubtful. The CDR3 spells CAWTRGLADYEQYF. The CDR3 region has the DNA TGTGCCTGGACTAGAGGACTAGCGGACTACGAGCAGTACTTC.